Below, one T cell receptor (beta chain) is given with its context. Its cognate antigen is unknown. The sample belongs to a study of blood T cells in healthy people across ages. Study outcomes and limitations: Unsorted PBMC input precluded a conclusive naive versus antigen-experienced comparison.

PCR was performed a second time for roughly 7 to 11 cycles using a sample-barcoded 5' primer and a J-beta primer mix. Template switching added a 12-random-nucleotide identifier to every cDNA molecule. Via MiXCR, TCRdb re-called the 5' RACE reads, giving one row per CDR3 protein. Of around 790,000 distinct CDR3 sequences listed, 40% to 50% are singletons. Germline lookup yields CDR1 SNHLY and CDR2 FYNNEI. The CDR3 length is 15 residues. Specimen: blood. This clonotype originated in a man aged 55 to 70 in good health. The chain links TRBV2 to TRBJ2-7; 11 positions agree with TRBD2. The tail of the sequence fits TRBJ2-5 better, so the J call may be wrong. This chain's CDR3 is CASKPLAGGIETQYF. The CDR3 nucleotides are TGTGCCAGCAAGCCTCTAGCGGGGGGAATAGAGACCCAGTACTTC.